This TCR beta chain was recovered during a study of blood T cells in healthy people across ages. General study findings and limits: Donor CMV infection status was unknown, possibly confounding age-related changes in expanded clonotypes. Compared with aged donors, long-lived donors showed fewer expanded clones, suggesting selection.

A word on this clonotype: Its antigen remains unidentified.

Primed by a sample-barcoded 5' primer and a J-beta primer mix, a second PCR proceeded for 7 to 11 cycles. Tags on each cDNA molecule came from a template-switch adaptor with 12 random nucleotides. Sequencing recovered at least 2.5 million CDR3-containing paired-end reads from each sample. TCRdb called the 5' RACE reads again in MiXCR, with one record for every CDR3 protein. The data hold about 1.5 million distinct CDR3 sequences, with approximately 43% observed a single time. V lost 1 base and J lost 2; bases outside the gene matches: 1. CDR1 and CDR2 (germline): SGHTA, FQGTGA. CDR3 size: 15 residues.

The TCR comes from a woman aged 18-35 years in good health. The chain links TRBV7-3 to TRBJ2-1; 8 bases map to TRBD1. Input material: blood. The CDR3, as DNA: TGTGCCAGCAGCTTAATGGGACAGGCCTACAATGAGCAGTTCTTC. This codes for CASSLMGQAYNEQFF.